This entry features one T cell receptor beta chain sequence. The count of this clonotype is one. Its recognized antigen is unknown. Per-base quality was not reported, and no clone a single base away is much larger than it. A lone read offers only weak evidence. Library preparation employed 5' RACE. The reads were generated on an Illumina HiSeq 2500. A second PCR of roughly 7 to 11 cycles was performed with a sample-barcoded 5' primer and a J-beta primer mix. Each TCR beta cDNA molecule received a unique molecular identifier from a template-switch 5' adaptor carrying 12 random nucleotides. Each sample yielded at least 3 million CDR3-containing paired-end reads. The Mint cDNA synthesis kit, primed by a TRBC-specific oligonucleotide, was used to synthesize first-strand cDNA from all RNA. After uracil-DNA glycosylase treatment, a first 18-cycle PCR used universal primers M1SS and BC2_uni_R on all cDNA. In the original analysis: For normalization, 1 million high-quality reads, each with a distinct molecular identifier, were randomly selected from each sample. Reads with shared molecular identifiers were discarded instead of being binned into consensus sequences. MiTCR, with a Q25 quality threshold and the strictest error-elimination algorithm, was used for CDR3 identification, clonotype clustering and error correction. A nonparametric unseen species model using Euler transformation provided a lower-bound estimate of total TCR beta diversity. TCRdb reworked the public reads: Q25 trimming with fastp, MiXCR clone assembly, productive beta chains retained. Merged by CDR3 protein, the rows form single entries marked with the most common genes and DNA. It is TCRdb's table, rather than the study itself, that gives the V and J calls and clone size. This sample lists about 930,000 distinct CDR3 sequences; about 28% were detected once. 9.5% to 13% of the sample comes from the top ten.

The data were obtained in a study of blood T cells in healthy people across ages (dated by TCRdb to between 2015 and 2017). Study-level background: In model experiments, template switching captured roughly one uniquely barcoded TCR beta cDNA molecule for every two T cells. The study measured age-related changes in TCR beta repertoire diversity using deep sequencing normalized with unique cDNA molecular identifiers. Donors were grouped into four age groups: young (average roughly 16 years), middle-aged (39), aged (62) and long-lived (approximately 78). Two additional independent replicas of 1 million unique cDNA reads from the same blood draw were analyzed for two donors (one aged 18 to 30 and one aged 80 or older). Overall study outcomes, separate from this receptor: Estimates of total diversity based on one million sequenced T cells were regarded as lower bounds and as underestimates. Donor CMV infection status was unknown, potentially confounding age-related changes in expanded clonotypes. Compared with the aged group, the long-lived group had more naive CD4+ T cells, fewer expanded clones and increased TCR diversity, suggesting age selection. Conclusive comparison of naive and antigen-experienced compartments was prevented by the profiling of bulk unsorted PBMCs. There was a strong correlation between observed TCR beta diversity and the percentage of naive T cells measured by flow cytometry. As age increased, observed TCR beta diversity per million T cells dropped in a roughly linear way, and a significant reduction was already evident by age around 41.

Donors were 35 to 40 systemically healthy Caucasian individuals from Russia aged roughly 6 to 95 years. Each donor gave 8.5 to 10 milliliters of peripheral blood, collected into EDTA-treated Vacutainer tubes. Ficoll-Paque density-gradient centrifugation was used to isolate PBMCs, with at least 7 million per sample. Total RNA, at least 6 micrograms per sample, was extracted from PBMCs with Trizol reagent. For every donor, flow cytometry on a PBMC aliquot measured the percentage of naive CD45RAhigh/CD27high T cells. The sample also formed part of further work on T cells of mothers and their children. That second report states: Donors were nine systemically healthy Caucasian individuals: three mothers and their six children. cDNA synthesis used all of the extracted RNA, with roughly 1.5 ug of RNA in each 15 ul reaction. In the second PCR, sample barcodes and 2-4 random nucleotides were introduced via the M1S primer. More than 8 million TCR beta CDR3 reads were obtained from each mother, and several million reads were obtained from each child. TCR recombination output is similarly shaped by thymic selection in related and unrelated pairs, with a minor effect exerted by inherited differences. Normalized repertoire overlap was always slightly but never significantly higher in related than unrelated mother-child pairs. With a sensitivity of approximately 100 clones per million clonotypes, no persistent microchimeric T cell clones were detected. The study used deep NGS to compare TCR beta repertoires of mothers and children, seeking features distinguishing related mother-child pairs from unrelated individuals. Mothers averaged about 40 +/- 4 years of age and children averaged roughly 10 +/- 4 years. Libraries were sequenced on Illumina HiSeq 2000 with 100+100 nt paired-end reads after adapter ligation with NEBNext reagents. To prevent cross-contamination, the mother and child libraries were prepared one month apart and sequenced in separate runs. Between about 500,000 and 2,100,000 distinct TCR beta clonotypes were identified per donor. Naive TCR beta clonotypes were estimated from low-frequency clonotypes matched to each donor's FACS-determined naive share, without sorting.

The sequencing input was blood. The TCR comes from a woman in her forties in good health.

The CDR3 has the sequence CASLVDSRWAGTQYF. The DNA is as follows: TGCGCCAGCCTCGTGGACTCCAGGTGGGCAGGTACGCAGTATTTT. The sequence is built from TRBV5-1 and TRBJ2-3, and possibly TRBD2, on 5 matching bases. The CDR3 has 15 amino acids, counting the end cysteine and phenylalanine. Only the CDR3 part of the read is kept: 45 bases, read in frame from the first base. V is clipped by 7 bases and J by 8 bases, and the sequence between their germline boundaries is 23 bases long. CDR1 and CDR2, looked up from the germline V gene, are SGHRS and YFSETQ.